This T cell receptor beta chain appears in the sequencing data of a study of CD8 T cells in Susac syndrome. RNA in amounts of about 0.5 to 1 ug was reverse transcribed with random hexamers. Amplification of the TCR beta CDR3 was carried out by immunoSEQ multiplex PCR, which spanned a total of 54 Vbeta and 13 Jbeta segments. Via MiXCR, TCRdb re-called the immunoSEQ multiplex PCR reads, giving one row per CDR3 protein. Of tens of thousands of distinct CDR3 sequences in the sample, approximately 94% were seen once. The healthy controls were matched to patients by age and sex. Negative isolation yielded CD4+ and CD8+ T cells, and FACS enriched TEMRA cells. General observations from the study: Individuals included in the TCR sequencing and HLA analysis were acknowledged by the study to be relatively few in number.

This clonotype has just a few counts. Its antigen remains unidentified. Sequencing used CD8+ T cells from PBMCs. The clonotype comes from a human donor in good health.

The CDR3, as DNA: TGTGCCAGCAGTTTACCTCACAATGAGCAGTTCTTC. Translated: CASSLPHNEQFF. The V gene is TRBV27, the J gene TRBJ2-1; no definite D call. V shed 2 bases and J shed 5 bases, with 4 bases lying between them. Germline loops: CDR1 MNHEY, CDR2 SMNVEV (reference sequence). CDR3 length equals 12 residues.